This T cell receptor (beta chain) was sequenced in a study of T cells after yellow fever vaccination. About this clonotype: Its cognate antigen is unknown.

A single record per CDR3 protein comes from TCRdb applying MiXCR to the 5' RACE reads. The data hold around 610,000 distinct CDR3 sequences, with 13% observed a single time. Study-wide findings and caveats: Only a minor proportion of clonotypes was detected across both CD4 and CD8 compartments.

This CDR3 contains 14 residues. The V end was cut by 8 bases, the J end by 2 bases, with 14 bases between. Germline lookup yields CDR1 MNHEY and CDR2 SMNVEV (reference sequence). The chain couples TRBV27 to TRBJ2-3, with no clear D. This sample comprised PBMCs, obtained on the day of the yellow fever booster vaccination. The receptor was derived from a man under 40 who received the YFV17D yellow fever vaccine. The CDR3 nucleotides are TGTGCCAGCTATCGAAGTTGGGCCACAGATACGCAGTATTTT. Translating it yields CASYRSWATDTQYF.